The next 9 T cell receptor beta chains were all read from a single sample in a study of T cell repertoires in cytomegalovirus infection. A single record per CDR3 protein comes from TCRdb applying MiXCR to the reads. Of hundreds of thousands of distinct CDR3 sequences in the sample, roughly 9.5% were seen once. Sequencing was done on a sample of PBMCs. All receptors derive from a human donor in good health (CMV status not recorded). Some clones in this sample may be carry-over from other donors' samples.

The table lists this clonotype with a few counts. The chain carries TRBV27 and TRBJ2-1, with 8 bases lining up with TRBD1. This CDR3 contains 17 residues. Germline-derived CDR1 and CDR2 are MNHEY and SMNVEV (reference sequence). With 6 bases clipped from V and 6 bases from J, the junction kept 16 bases outside the gene matches. This CDR3 is CASSPVPPETGGNEQFF. CDR3 sequence (DNA): TGTGCCAGCAGCCCCGTTCCGCCGGAAACAGGGGGCAATGAGCAGTTCTTC.

V usage is TRBV2 and J usage is TRBJ2-3; the D is unclear. The V and J ends lost 4 bases and 2 bases respectively, with 16 bases between them. Germline V gene sequence: CDR1 SNHLY, CDR2 FYNNEI. The CDR3 covers 16 residues. The DNA of the CDR3 is TGTGCCAGCAGTGGAACCCGCGGCAGAAACACAGATACGCAGTATTTT. Protein sequence: CASSGTRGRNTDTQYF.

Only a few counts were recorded for this clonotype. The V gene is TRBV19, the J gene TRBJ1-2; the D gene is possibly TRBD1 (5 bases). This CDR3 spans 15 amino acids. Germline lookup yields CDR1 LNHDA and CDR2 SQIVND (reference sequence). The ends were cut back, 5 bases at V and 8 bases at J, with 21 bases in the middle. The chain's CDR3 is CASSFFRDGTGGYTF. Written as DNA, the CDR3 is TGTGCCAGTAGTTTCTTCAGGGACGGGACCGGCGGCTACACCTTC.

The V gene is TRBV28, the J gene TRBJ1-2; weak D call: TRBD1 (6 bases). This CDR3 region has 16 residues. V shed 3 bases and J shed 7 bases, with 21 bases lying between them. Germline CDR1 and CDR2: MDHEN and SYDVKM. The DNA for the CDR3 is TGTGCCAGCAGTTTGTGGAACATACAGGGCGAAGGTGGCTACACCTTC. Protein sequence: CASSLWNIQGEGGYTF.

This clonotype was seen many times. The genes are TRBV28 and TRBJ2-4; unclear D gene. V lost 6 bases to trimming and J lost 0 bases, with 12 bases between them. The CDR3 totals 15 residues. CDR1 is MDHEN, CDR2 SYDVKM, per germline. The CDR3 reads CASSNDGVAKNIQYF. The CDR3, as DNA: TGTGCCAGCAGCAATGACGGCGTAGCCAAAAACATTCAGTACTTC.

This clonotype occurred a few times. The rearrangement uses TRBV29-1 and TRBJ1-2; TRBD1 matches 9 bases. V dropped 2 bases and J dropped 5; count of bases not matched to a gene: 9. CDR1 is SQVTM, CDR2 ANQGSEA, per germline. This CDR3 has 15 residues. CDR3 bases: TGCAGCGTTGAAAGGGGACAGGGTGTGGGGTATGGCTACACCTTC. It translates to CSVERGQGVGYGYTF. Together with reference TRBV29-1 and TRBJ1-2, the CDR3 gives the full variable domain: SAVISQKPSRDICQRGTSLTIQCQVDSQVTMMFWYRQQPGQSLTLIATANQGSEATYESGFVIDKFPISRPNLTFSTLTVSNMSPEDSSIYLCSVERGQGVGYGYTFGSGTRLTVV.

This clonotype showed up many times. V is TRBV11-2 and J is TRBJ2-7; TRBD2 matches at 12 bases. CDR3 length: 15 residues. CDR1 is SGHAT, CDR2 FQNNGV, per germline. V lost 2 bases and J lost 4; bases outside the gene matches: 3. CDR3 in amino acids: CASSLLGTSGYEQYF. CDR3 sequence (DNA): TGTGCCAGCAGCTTACTCGGGACTAGCGGGTACGAGCAGTACTTC. Full variable domain (rest looked up from reference TRBV11-2 and TRBJ2-7): EAGVAQSPRYKIIEKRQSVAFWCNPISGHATLYWYQQILGQGPKLLIQFQNNGVVDDSQLPKDRFSAERLKGVDSTLKIQPAKLEDSAVYLCASSLLGTSGYEQYFGPGTRLTVT.

This clonotype was observed at least ten times. This chain uses TRBV7-2 with TRBJ2-5; possibly TRBD1 or TRBD2 for D (5 bases each). V lost 4 bases and J 5 bases, leaving 17 bases between the germline ends. The germline V gene has CDR1 SGHTA and CDR2 FQGNSA. This CDR3 contains 15 residues. The CDR3 reads CASSSRAAKRETQYF. The CDR3 region has the DNA TGTGCCAGCAGCTCCAGGGCGGCTAAGCGGGAGACCCAGTACTTC.

This clonotype was counted ten times or more. The chain has TRBV7-9 and TRBJ1-5; a weak D match, TRBD1 (5 bases). This CDR3 spans 17 amino acids. The germline V and J ends were trimmed by 5 bases and 2 bases, with 19 bases remaining between them. Germline lookup yields CDR1 SEHNR and CDR2 FQNEAQ (reference sequence). The CDR3 spells CASSLEGQARGNQPQHF. The CDR3 DNA reads as TGTGCCAGCAGCCTAGAGGGGCAGGCCCGGGGCAATCAGCCCCAGCATTTT.